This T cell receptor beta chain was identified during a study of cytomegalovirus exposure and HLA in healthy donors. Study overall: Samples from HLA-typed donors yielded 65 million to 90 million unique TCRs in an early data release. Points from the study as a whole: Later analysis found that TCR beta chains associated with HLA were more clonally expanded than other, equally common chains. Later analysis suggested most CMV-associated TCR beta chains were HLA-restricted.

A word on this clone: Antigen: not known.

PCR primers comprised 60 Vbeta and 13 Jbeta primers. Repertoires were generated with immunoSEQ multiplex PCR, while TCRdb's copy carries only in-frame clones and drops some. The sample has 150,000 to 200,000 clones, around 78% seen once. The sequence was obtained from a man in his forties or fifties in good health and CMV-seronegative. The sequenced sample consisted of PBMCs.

CDR3 coding DNA: TGTGCCAGCAGTTACTTTACCGGGACAGGGGATGGCTACACCTTC. This translates into CASSYFTGTGDGYTF. The chain is built from TRBV6-5 and TRBJ1-2; 10 nucleotides match TRBD1. CDR3 size: 15 residues. V lost 1 base and J lost 6; bases outside the gene matches: 5. CDR1 MNHEY and CDR2 SVGAGI come from the germline V gene.